Sequencing of this TCR beta chain was carried out in a study of T cell repertoires in cytomegalovirus infection. TCRdb processed the reads anew with MiXCR; each CDR3 protein has one entry. Of roughly 730,000 distinct CDR3 sequences listed, about 30% are singletons. Trimming removed 4 bases from V and 5 bases from J; junction bases left unmatched: 5. Germline values: CDR1 ENHRY, CDR2 SYGVKD. This CDR3 is 14 amino acids long. A remark on this clonotype: Its antigen is as yet unknown.

The clonotype originates from a human donor in good health (CMV status not recorded). Some clones in this sample may be carry-over from other donors' samples. The sequencing here drew on cultured PBMCs, taken from culture after CMV antigen stimulation. This rearrangement joins TRBV10-3 to TRBJ1-5, with 7 bases fitting TRBD1. CDR3 protein: CAISVPGGHQPQHF. CDR3 sequence (DNA): TGTGCCATCAGTGTCCCAGGGGGGCATCAGCCCCAGCATTTT.